The source of this TCR beta chain is a study of human T cells and chemical hapten exposure. Within the library, unique molecular identifiers were attached to each individual cDNA molecule. TCRdb reprocessed the RACE reads via MiXCR and lists one record per CDR3 protein. The sample has some 380,000 distinct CDR3 sequences; approximately 4.4% are singletons. V was cut by 3 bases and J by 3 bases, with 8 bases left in between. The CDR3 is made up of 14 amino acids. Germline loops: CDR1 MDHEN, CDR2 SYDVKM. This clonotype was observed a few times. As for time point: patch test 1, 2 weeks after DPC sensitization. Treatment meaning: therapeutic diphenylcyclopropenone sensitization with weekly scalp DPC.

The TCR sequence derives from a woman aged 45-59 years with alopecia areata. Some clones in this sample may be carry-over from other donors' samples. The chain has TRBV28 and TRBJ1-4; D is unresolved. The input for sequencing was whole blood, taken in connection with sensitization to the hapten diphenylcyclopropenone (DPC). CDR3 in DNA: TGTGCCAGCAGTTTCACAAGGGCTAATGAAAAACTGTTTTTT. Its protein product is CASSFTRANEKLFF.